The source of this TCR beta chain is a study of T cell clones after liver transplantation. The wider study: Tolerance: complete withdrawal held at least one year, liver enzymes staying within twice normal.

CDR3 length: 16 residues. J gave up 2 bases and V 4 bases, and 9 bases lay outside the gene matches. Germline values: CDR1 SEHNR, CDR2 FQNEAQ (reference sequence). Profiled with immunoSEQ multiplex PCR; TCRdb holds only in-frame clones, not every one. The table includes about 68,000 clones, approximately 92% detected once. This sequence was found in a human patient who received a liver transplant. The T cells may partly be graft donor cells. The gene calls are TRBV7-9 and TRBJ2-7; 9 nucleotides line up with TRBD1. Material: CD4+ T cells from blood, obtained about 27 months after liver transplant. This chain's CDR3 is CASSSRQGVRPYEQYF. In DNA form, the CDR3 reads TGTGCCAGCAGCTCGCGACAGGGGGTAAGACCCTACGAGCAGTACTTC.